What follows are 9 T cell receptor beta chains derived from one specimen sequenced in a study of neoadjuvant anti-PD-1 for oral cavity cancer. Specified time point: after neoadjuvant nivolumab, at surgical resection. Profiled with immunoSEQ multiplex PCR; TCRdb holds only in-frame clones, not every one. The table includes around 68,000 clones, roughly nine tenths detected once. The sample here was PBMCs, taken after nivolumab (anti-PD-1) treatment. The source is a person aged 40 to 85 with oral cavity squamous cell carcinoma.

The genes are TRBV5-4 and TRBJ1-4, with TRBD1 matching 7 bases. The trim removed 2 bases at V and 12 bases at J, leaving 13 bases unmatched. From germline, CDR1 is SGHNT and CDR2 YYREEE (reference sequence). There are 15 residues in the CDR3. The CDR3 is CASSLGVTGPIELFF. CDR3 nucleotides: TGTGCCAGCAGCTTAGGTGTGACAGGGCCTATTGAACTGTTTTTT.

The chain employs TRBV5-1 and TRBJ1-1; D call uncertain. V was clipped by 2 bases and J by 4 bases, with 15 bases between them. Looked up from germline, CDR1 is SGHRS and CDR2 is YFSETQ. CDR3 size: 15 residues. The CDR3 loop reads CASSLLGLPSTEAFF. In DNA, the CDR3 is TGCGCCAGCAGCTTACTCGGACTGCCGAGCACTGAAGCTTTCTTT. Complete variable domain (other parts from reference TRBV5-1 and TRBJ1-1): KAGVTQTPRYLIKTRGQQVTLSCSPISGHRSVSWYQQTPGQGLQFLFEYFSETQRNKGNFPGRFSGRQFSNSRSEMNVSTLELGDSALYLCASSLLGLPSTEAFFGQGTRLTVV.

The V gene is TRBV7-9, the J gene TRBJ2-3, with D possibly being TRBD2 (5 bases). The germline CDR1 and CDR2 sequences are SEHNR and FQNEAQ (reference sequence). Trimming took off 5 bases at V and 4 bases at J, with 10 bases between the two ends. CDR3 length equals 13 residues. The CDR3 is CASSPGSADTQYF. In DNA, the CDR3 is TGTGCCAGCAGCCCAGGTAGCGCAGATACGCAGTATTTT.

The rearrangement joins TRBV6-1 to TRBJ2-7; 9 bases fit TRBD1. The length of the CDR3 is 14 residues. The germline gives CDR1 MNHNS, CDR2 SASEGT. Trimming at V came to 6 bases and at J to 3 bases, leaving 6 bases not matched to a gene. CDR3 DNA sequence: TGTGCCAGCAGAATGACAGGGGGGCTCTACGAGCAGTACTTC. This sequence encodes CASRMTGGLYEQYF.

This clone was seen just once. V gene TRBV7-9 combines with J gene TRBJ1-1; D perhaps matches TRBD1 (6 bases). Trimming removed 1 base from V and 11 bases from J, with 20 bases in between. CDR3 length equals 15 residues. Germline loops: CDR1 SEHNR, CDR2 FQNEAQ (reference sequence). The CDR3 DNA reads TGTGCCAGCAGCTTAGTGTCCGGGACACTAAAAGGGGCTTTCTTT. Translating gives CASSLVSGTLKGAFF.

The CDR3 is CASSQGVWGSNYGYTF. CDR3 DNA: TGCGCCAGCAGCCAAGGGGTATGGGGGAGTAACTATGGCTACACCTTC. The V gene is TRBV4-1, the J gene TRBJ1-2; TRBD1 is a possible D gene (5 bases). CDR1 is MGHRA, CDR2 YSYEKL, per germline. The CDR3 has 16 amino acids. The V and J ends lost 1 base and 1 base respectively, with 13 bases between them.

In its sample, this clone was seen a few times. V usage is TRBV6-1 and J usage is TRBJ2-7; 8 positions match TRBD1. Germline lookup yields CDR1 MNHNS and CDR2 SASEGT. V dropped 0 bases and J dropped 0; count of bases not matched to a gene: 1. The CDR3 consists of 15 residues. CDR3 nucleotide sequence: TGTGCCAGCAGTGAAGCTACAGGGGGCTCCTACGAGCAGTACTTC. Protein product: CASSEATGGSYEQYF.

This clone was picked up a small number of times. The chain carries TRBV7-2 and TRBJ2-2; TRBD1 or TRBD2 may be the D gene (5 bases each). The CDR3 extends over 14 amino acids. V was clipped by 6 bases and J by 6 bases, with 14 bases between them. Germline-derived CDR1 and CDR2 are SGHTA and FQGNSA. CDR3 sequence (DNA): TGTGCCAGCAGGACGGGGACCGCCGCCGGGGAGCTGTTTTTT. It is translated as CASRTGTAAGELFF.

CDR3 DNA sequence: TGCGCCAGCAGCTTGGATCAGGGAGGCTATGGCTACACCTTC. Translating gives CASSLDQGGYGYTF. The V and J genes are TRBV5-1 and TRBJ1-2; possibly TRBD1 for D (5 bases). CDR3 length: 14 residues. V was clipped by 0 bases and J by 4 bases, with 10 bases between them. CDR1 and CDR2 (germline): SGHRS, YFSETQ.